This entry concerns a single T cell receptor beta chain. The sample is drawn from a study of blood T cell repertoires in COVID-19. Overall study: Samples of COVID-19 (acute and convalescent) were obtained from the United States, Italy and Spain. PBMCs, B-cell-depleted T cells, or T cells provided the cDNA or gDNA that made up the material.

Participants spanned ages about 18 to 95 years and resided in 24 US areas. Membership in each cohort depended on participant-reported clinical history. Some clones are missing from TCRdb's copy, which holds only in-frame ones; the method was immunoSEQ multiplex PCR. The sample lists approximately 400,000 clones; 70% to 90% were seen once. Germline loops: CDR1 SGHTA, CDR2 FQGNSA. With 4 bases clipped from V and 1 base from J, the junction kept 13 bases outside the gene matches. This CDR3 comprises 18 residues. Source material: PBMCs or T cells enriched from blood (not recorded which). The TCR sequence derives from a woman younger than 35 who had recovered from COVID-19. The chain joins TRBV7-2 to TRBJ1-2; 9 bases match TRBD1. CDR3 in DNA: TGTGCCAGCAGCTCCCATGGGTACCCGGGACAGGGTAACTATGGCTACACCTTC. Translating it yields CASSSHGYPGQGNYGYTF.